Listed below are T cell receptor beta chains from one sample, sequenced in a study of cytomegalovirus exposure and HLA in healthy donors. Data came from immunoSEQ multiplex PCR; TCRdb stores just in-frame clones and leaves some out. The data show 130,000 to 150,000 clones, 60% to 85% seen once. What was sequenced was PBMCs. These receptor sequences come from a man aged 18 to 35 in good health and CMV-seronegative. The CDR3 runs from the conserved cysteine through the conserved F or W. Fields, in order: clone size, D gene, V gene, J gene, CDR3 DNA, CDR3 protein. The D gene is left open where the match is weak. Expanded clones get a size class; other rows say once, few or many, or leave the size out.

NA	NA	TRBV7-9	TRBJ2-5	TGTGCCAGCAGCCAGCGGTCGTCCCACGTAGAGACCCAGTACTTC	CASSQRSSHVETQYF
NA	NA	TRBV5-5	TRBJ1-4	TGTGCCAGCAGCTTGGATCTTAACGTACGGACAGTGAAACTGTTTTTT	CASSLDLNVRTVKLFF
once	NA	TRBV19	TRBJ2-2	TGTGCCAGTAGTACCGTGGCTGTTGTCACCGGGGAGCTGTTTTTT	CASSTVAVVTGELFF
NA	NA	TRBV6-1	TRBJ2-7	TGTGCCAGCAGTGAAGCGCTTCCCCCCTACGAGCAGTACTTC	CASSEALPPYEQYF
NA	TRBD2	TRBV19	TRBJ2-4	TGTGCCAGTAGTATGAGTCTAGCGGGCGCTGAAAACATTCAGTACTTC	CASSMSLAGAENIQYF
NA	NA	TRBV6-1	TRBJ1-1	TGTGCCAGCAGTGTGGCAGGGAGGGGCATTACTGAAGCTTTCTTT	CASSVAGRGITEAFF
NA	TRBD2	TRBV13	TRBJ2-3	TGTGCCAGCAGCTTAAACTTAGCGGGAGGCGGAGGTACGCAGTATTTT	CASSLNLAGGGGTQYF
NA	TRBD2	TRBV7-2	TRBJ2-7	TGTGCCAGCAGCTTTCGTGTTAGCGGGGGTTACTACGAGCAGTACTTC	CASSFRVSGGYYEQYF
NA	TRBD1	TRBV4-1	TRBJ1-1	TGCGCCAGCAGCCAGGGACAGGGTCGGGGTGAAGCTTTCTTT	CASSQGQGRGEAFF
NA	NA	TRBV25-1	TRBJ1-1	TGTGCCAGCAGTGATAGGAGGGAAGTTCACACTGAAGCTTTCTTT	CASSDRREVHTEAFF
once	TRBD2	TRBV7-9	TRBJ2-1	TGTGCCAGCAGCCAGACTAGCGGGGGCTATGAGCAGTTCTTC	CASSQTSGGYEQFF
NA	TRBD2	TRBV9	TRBJ2-7	TGTGCCAGCAGCGTAGAAGCGGGAGGGCGGGAGCAGTACTTC	CASSVEAGGREQYF
NA	NA	TRBV11-2	TRBJ1-1	TGTGCCAGCAGCTTTGAGAGGAACACTGAAGCTTTCTTT	CASSFERNTEAFF
few	TRBD1	TRBV2	TRBJ1-5	TGTGCCAGCACACAGGACAGGGCAAATCAGCCCCAGCATTTT	CASTQDRANQPQHF
NA	NA	TRBV5-1	TRBJ2-3	TGCGCCAGCAGCCCTATAGGGGGGGGAGATACGCAGTATTTT	CASSPIGGGDTQYF
NA	TRBD1	TRBV27	TRBJ1-5	TGTGCCAGCAGAGACAGGGTGAATCTCCCTAGCAATCAGCCCCAGCATTTT	CASRDRVNLPSNQPQHF
few	NA	TRBV6-1	TRBJ2-1	TGTGCCAGCAGTGCTGGGACTGGCAAATGGAATGAGCAGTTCTTC	CASSAGTGKWNEQFF
NA	NA	TRBV10-3	TRBJ2-7	TGTGCCATCAGGGGGGGATATAGTGGAGGCTCCTACGAGCAGTACTTC	CAIRGGYSGGSYEQYF
few	TRBD1	TRBV27	TRBJ1-6	TGTGCCAGCAGACAGGGGCCACCCCTCCACTTT	CASRQGPPLHF
NA	TRBD1	TRBV5-6	TRBJ1-6	TGTGCCAGCAGCTTTAGGGACAGAGACTTTTCACCCCTCCACTTT	CASSFRDRDFSPLHF
NA	TRBD1	TRBV9	TRBJ2-7	TGTGCCAGCAGTGGGACAGGGTCAAGTGGGTCCTACGAGCAGTACTTC	CASSGTGSSGSYEQYF
NA	NA	TRBV29-1	TRBJ1-3	TGCAGCGTTGAGACGGAGACGAAAGGAAACACCATATATTTT	CSVETETKGNTIYF
once	TRBD1	TRBV10-3	TRBJ1-1	TGTGCCATCAGTACCGCGACAGGGAGCACTGAAGCTTTCTTT	CAISTATGSTEAFF
NA	NA	TRBV14	TRBJ2-1	TGTGCCAGCAGCCCAGCTTTTGGAGCGCCCTCCTACAATGAGCAGTTCTTC	CASSPAFGAPSYNEQFF
NA	NA	TRBV10-3	TRBJ1-1	TGTGCCATCCGGGGGAGGGAAAACACTGAAGCTTTCTTT	CAIRGRENTEAFF
NA	NA	TRBV28	TRBJ2-3	TGTGCCAGCAGTTTTAACTCTCCGGATACGCAGTATTTT	CASSFNSPDTQYF
NA	TRBD2	TRBV6-1	TRBJ2-3	TGTGCCAGCAGTGACCTAGCGGGGGGACTCCCTAGCACAGATACGCAGTATTTT	CASSDLAGGLPSTDTQYF
NA	TRBD1	TRBV5-1	TRBJ2-3	TGCGCCAGCAGCTCTGAGGGGGCGAATACGCAGTATTTT	CASSSEGANTQYF
NA	NA	TRBV18	TRBJ1-4	TGTGCCAGCTCACCCATTCTCTCCTCCAGCGGCAATGAAAAACTGTTTTTT	CASSPILSSSGNEKLFF
NA	NA	TRBV6-5	TRBJ2-3	TGTGCCAGCAGAAGCATAGCGGATACGCAGTATTTT	CASRSIADTQYF
NA	NA	TRBV18	TRBJ2-2	TGTGCCAGCTCACCACCGCTGCAGGGAACCGGGGAGCTGTTTTTT	CASSPPLQGTGELFF
few	TRBD1	TRBV19	TRBJ2-5	TGTGCCAGTAGTATCGGGACAGGGATCCCAGAGACCCAGTACTTC	CASSIGTGIPETQYF